One sample yielded the 11 T cell receptor beta chains listed below, sequenced in a study of blood T cell repertoires in COVID-19. TCRdb's table, derived via immunoSEQ multiplex PCR, lists solely in-frame clones and lacks some. In the table there are 200,000 to 250,000 clones, around 80% of which are singletons. The specimen was PBMCs or T cells enriched from blood (not recorded which). These receptors were collected from a man aged 55 to 70 who had recovered from COVID-19.

The V and J genes are TRBV18 and TRBJ1-6; D is possibly TRBD1 (5 bases). This CDR3 region has 16 residues. The germline gives CDR1 KGHSH, CDR2 LQKENI. The V and J ends lost 2 bases and 6 bases respectively, with 14 bases between them. Here the CDR3 DNA reads TGTGCCAGCTCACCAATGGCAGGGATCGGTAATTCACCCCTCCACTTT. Residues: CASSPMAGIGNSPLHF.

The J gene is TRBJ1-5, the V gene TRBV6-2 or TRBV6-3; D remains unclear. The CDR3 extends over 18 amino acids. V was pared by 1 base and J by 3 bases, with 19 bases between. CDR1 is MNHEY, CDR2 SVGEGT, per germline. The CDR3 DNA sequence: TGTGCCAGCAGTTACTTGTTCGGCTTGGGCCGAAACAATCAGCCCCAGCATTTT. This encodes CASSYLFGLGRNNQPQHF.

The chain uses TRBV5-5 and TRBJ2-2, with TRBD2 identical over 11 bases. This CDR3 is built from 16 residues. Germline CDR1 reads SGHKS; CDR2 reads YYEKEE (reference sequence). V lost 2 bases and J lost 1; bases outside the gene matches: 1. The CDR3, as DNA: TGTGCCAGCAGCTTCGGACTAGCGGGGAACACCGGGGAGCTGTTTTTT. Residues: CASSFGLAGNTGELFF.

This clone was seen a handful of times. The V call is TRBV10-3, the J call TRBJ1-1; D is undetermined. This CDR3 comprises 13 residues. The ends were cut back, 6 bases at V and 2 bases at J, with 10 bases in the middle. The germline V gene has CDR1 ENHRY and CDR2 SYGVKD. This CDR3 reads CAIRTEKNTEAFF. CDR3 in DNA: TGTGCCATCAGAACGGAGAAAAACACTGAAGCTTTCTTT.

In regard to this clone: Other nucleotide sequences from this sample produce the same CDR3. The rearrangement uses TRBV7-2 and TRBJ1-4; no firm D call. This CDR3 comprises 13 residues. Looked up from germline, CDR1 is SGHTA and CDR2 is FQGNSA. Trimming removed 1 base at V and 5 bases at J, with 5 bases between. CDR3 protein: CASSLDRNEKLFF. The CDR3 nucleotides are TGTGCCAGCAGCTTAGACAGAAATGAAAAACTGTTTTTT.

This chain connects TRBV29-1 to TRBJ1-3; D gene uncertain. The CDR3 runs to 12 residues. The germline CDR1 and CDR2 sequences are SQVTM and ANQGSEA. Trimming pared 2 bases from V and 5 bases from J, leaving 7 bases between. CDR3 bases: TGCAGCGTTGAAACAGTTAGAAACACCATATATTTT. It yields the protein CSVETVRNTIYF.

There are a few counts of this clone. The chain recombines TRBV18 with TRBJ2-1; TRBD2 agrees at 10 bases. Germline V gives CDR1 KGHSH, CDR2 LQKENI. This CDR3 is built from 16 residues. V lost 4 bases, J lost 5 bases, and 8 bases stayed unmatched. The CDR3 protein is CASSRIPGLANNEQFF. CDR3 DNA: TGTGCCAGCTCACGGATACCGGGACTAGCGAACAATGAGCAGTTCTTC.

The chain joins TRBV4-3 to TRBJ1-5; D perhaps matches TRBD1 (5 bases). The V end lost 0 bases, the J end lost 0 bases, and 12 bases lay between the germline ends. CDR1 LGHNA and CDR2 YSLEER come from the germline V gene. The CDR3 has 17 amino acids. CDR3 nucleotide sequence: TGCGCCAGCAGCCAAGACTTAACAGGTTATAGCAATCAGCCCCAGCATTTT. Its translation is CASSQDLTGYSNQPQHF.

The genes are TRBV27 and TRBJ1-1, with 8 bases aligning to TRBD1. The germline gives CDR1 MNHEY, CDR2 SMNVEV (reference sequence). After removal of 2 bases from V and 6 bases from J, the junction contained 11 bases not matched to a gene. The CDR3 runs to 16 residues. The CDR3 protein is CASSLQGAPVNAEAFF. For the CDR3, the DNA is TGTGCCAGCAGTTTACAGGGGGCTCCTGTTAACGCTGAAGCTTTCTTT.

This chain uses TRBV2 with TRBJ2-1; a weak D match, TRBD2 (6 bases). Germline CDR1 and CDR2: SNHLY and FYNNEI. The CDR3 spans 14 residues. Trimming left V 6 bases short and J 4 bases short, with 13 bases between. CDR3 in DNA: TGTGCCAGCAGAGGGGTTGCGGGGTACAATGAGCAGTTCTTC. Its translation: CASRGVAGYNEQFF.

This clone was picked up one time. The chain has TRBV18 and TRBJ1-1, with TRBD1 matching over 9 bases. This CDR3 comprises 14 residues. From germline, CDR1 is KGHSH and CDR2 LQKENI. V shed 4 bases and J 6 bases; nucleotides not matched to a gene: 6. The CDR3 reads CASSLEQGASEAFF. CDR3 bases: TGTGCCAGCTCACTGGAACAGGGGGCATCTGAAGCTTTCTTT.